In this sample, the clone carrying this TCR beta chain turned up once. The antigen remains undetermined. The data belong to a study of cytomegalovirus exposure and HLA in healthy donors. Study observations and caveats: The study listed some 160 cytomegalovirus-associated TCR beta chains.

60 Vbeta and 13 Jbeta primers were used in PCR. Sequencing used immunoSEQ multiplex PCR; TCRdb keeps in-frame clones, though not all of them. Among around 81,000 clones listed, around 58% were seen once. The germline gives CDR1 SGHRS, CDR2 YFSETQ. This CDR3 region has 15 residues. Trimming at V came to 4 bases and at J to 1 base, leaving 6 bases not matched to a gene. Material: PBMCs. The chain links TRBV5-1 to TRBJ1-1, with 8 bases matching TRBD1. This TCR came from a man aged 30 to 39 in good health and CMV-seropositive. CDR3 DNA: TGCGCCAGCAGCAAGACAGGGGTGGGGAACACTGAAGCTTTCTTT. Translated, it gives CASSKTGVGNTEAFF.